Shown below are 24 T cell receptor beta chains from a single sample sequenced in a study of T cell responses to AZD1222 COVID-19 vaccine (dated by TCRdb to 2020 to 2022). This specimen's time point label, per the study, means: baseline before first vaccination. The library was built by means of the immunoSEQ multiplex PCR assay. TCRdb took this table from immuneACCESS and kept in-frame rearrangements with V and J called. Such tables lack part of the clones; where checked against another copy, unresolved V genes explain under half of the gap, and the rest is unexplained. In all, the sample holds some 130,000 clones, and about nine tenths of those were seen once. 20% to 25% of the sample rests with the top ten. The input for sequencing was peripheral blood, taken on day 0 of AZD1222 vaccination. These receptors were taken from an adult in good health.

This sequence joins TRBV28 and TRBJ1-2; D is perhaps TRBD1 (6 bases). Deletions cut 6 bases from V and 3 bases from J, with 11 bases between. Germline V gene lookup returns CDR1 MDHEN and CDR2 SYDVKM. The CDR3 contains 13 residues. The CDR3 protein is CASRQGLDYGYTF. In DNA, the CDR3 is TGTGCCAGCAGACAGGGTTTAGACTATGGCTACACCTTC.

V usage is TRBV6-6 and J usage is TRBJ1-1; 7 bases line up with TRBD1. Trimming at V came to 7 bases and at J to 0 bases, leaving 11 bases not matched to a gene. The germline V gene has CDR1 MNHNY and CDR2 SVGAGI (reference sequence). CDR3 length: 16 amino acids. CDR3 residues: CASIGTVGLVNTEAFF. The CDR3 region has the DNA TGTGCCAGCATTGGGACAGTAGGGCTTGTGAACACTGAAGCTTTCTTT.

The rearrangement links TRBV12-3 or TRBV12-4 to TRBJ1-4; TRBD1 agrees at 7 bases. V lost 6 bases to trimming and J lost 7 bases; unmatched junction nucleotides: 5. The CDR3 loop spans 13 amino acids. The CDR3 sequence is CASRVTGSEKLFF. CDR3 bases: TGTGCCAGCAGGGTGACAGGGAGTGAAAAACTGTTTTTT.

This clone was seen a handful of times. V and J are TRBV5-1 and TRBJ2-7; possible D gene TRBD2, 6 bases. V was cut by 4 bases and J by 6 bases, with 20 bases left in between. This CDR3 spans 15 amino acids. Germline V gene sequence: CDR1 SGHRS, CDR2 YFSETQ. CDR3 residues: CASSPLTRGGFEQYF. The CDR3 region has the DNA TGCGCCAGCAGCCCCCTGACTAGGGGAGGCTTCGAGCAGTACTTC.

The chain carries TRBV2 and TRBJ2-1; TRBD1 agrees at 12 bases. The V gene end was trimmed by 0 bases and the J gene end by 4 bases; junction bases not matched to a gene: 1. The germline gives CDR1 SNHLY, CDR2 FYNNEI. This CDR3 has 16 residues. CDR3 nucleotide sequence: TGTGCCAGCAGTGAAGCGGGACAGGGGGCTTACAATGAGCAGTTCTTC. It is translated as CASSEAGQGAYNEQFF.

This chain links TRBV14 with TRBJ1-3, with D tentatively TRBD1 (5 bases). With 1 base removed from V and 0 bases from J, the gap between germline ends came to 22 bases. In germline, CDR1 is SGHDN, CDR2 FVKESK. The CDR3 loop spans 20 amino acids. CDR3 region: CASSQVIWDGRGSSGNTIYF. The CDR3, as DNA: TGTGCCAGCAGCCAAGTAATTTGGGACGGAAGAGGCTCCTCTGGAAACACCATATATTTT.

The J gene is TRBJ1-6, the V gene TRBV6-2 or TRBV6-3; TRBD1 agrees at 8 bases. This CDR3 comprises 17 residues. CDR1 is MNHEY, CDR2 SVGEGT, per germline. The trim removed 6 bases at V and 5 bases at J, leaving 12 bases unmatched. The CDR3 is CASSAGGGGYHNSPLHF. DNA of the CDR3: TGTGCCAGCAGCGCAGGGGGCGGCGGATATCATAATTCACCCCTCCACTTT.

The rearrangement links TRBV3-1 (or the pseudogene TRBV3-2) to TRBJ1-5; 9 bases agree with TRBD1. This CDR3 is 14 amino acids long. V gave up 4 bases and J gave up 8 bases; unmatched junction bases: 6. Germline V gene data show CDR1 as LGHDT and CDR2 as YNNKEL (reference sequence). The CDR3 region is CASSLTGGTKPQHF. Here the CDR3 DNA reads TGTGCCAGCAGCCTGACAGGGGGAACAAAGCCCCAGCATTTT.

The gene calls are TRBV10-1 and TRBJ2-4; D may correspond to TRBD1 or TRBD2 (5 bases each). The germline CDR1 and CDR2 sequences are WNHNN and SYGVQD (reference sequence). V shed 2 bases and J shed 5 bases, with 10 bases lying between them. This CDR3 has 14 amino acids. CDR3 nucleotide sequence: TGCGCCAGCAGTGAGGGGGGAATCCAAAACATTCAGTACTTC. Amino acid sequence: CASSEGGIQNIQYF.

This rearrangement joins TRBV14 to TRBJ2-1, with 8 positions matching TRBD1. Germline-derived CDR1 and CDR2 are SGHDN and FVKESK. Trimming cost V 4 bases and J 8 bases; bases outside gene matches: 13. The CDR3 runs to 16 residues. The CDR3 reads CASSLHHGTGTDEQFF. Written as DNA, the CDR3 is TGTGCCAGCAGCCTACATCACGGGACAGGCACGGATGAGCAGTTCTTC.

The chain has TRBV21-1 and TRBJ2-7; TRBD2, the table's D call, was not compared with the DNA. TRBV21-1 is shown as a pseudogene. This CDR3 has 18 residues. Here the CDR3 reads CASSPSIQFTGTTYEQYF. CDR3 bases: TGTGCCAGCAGCCCCTCAATCCAATTTACAGGGACTACCTACGAGCAGTACTTC.

The chain uses TRBV7-9 and TRBJ2-5, with 8 nucleotides matching TRBD2. The CDR3 sequence is 17 residues long. Germline V gives CDR1 SEHNR, CDR2 FQNEAQ (reference sequence). The V segment lost 5 bases and the J segment 0 bases; nucleotides outside the gene matches: 11. The CDR3 DNA reads TGTGCCAGCAGCCCCGCCCGGGGGGGCCGGTACCAAGAGACCCAGTACTTC. Translating gives CASSPARGGRYQETQYF.

The chain joins TRBV24-1 to TRBJ1-2; TRBD1 matches at 8 bases. This CDR3 region has 15 residues. Trimming at V came to 4 bases and at J to 6 bases, leaving 9 bases not matched to a gene. In germline, CDR1 is KGHDR, CDR2 SFDVKD. CDR3 protein: CATSDPGQGLNGYTF. The CDR3 bases are TGTGCCACCAGTGACCCCGGACAGGGCCTCAATGGCTACACCTTC.

The CDR3 DNA is TGTGCCAGCAGCTCCAGCAGGGGTTCCTACGAGCAGTACTTC. Translation: CASSSSRGSYEQYF. The chain uses TRBV13 and TRBJ2-7; D might be TRBD1 (6 bases). This CDR3 spans 14 amino acids. Germline CDR1 reads PRHDT; CDR2 reads FYEKMQ (reference sequence). Trimming stripped 4 bases from V and 1 base from J, with 11 bases between.

The chain combines TRBV6-5 with TRBJ1-6; possibly TRBD1 for D (6 bases). The germline V gene encodes CDR1 MNHEY and CDR2 SVGAGI. The V gene lost 6 bases and the J gene lost 7 bases, with 13 bases spanning the gap. There are 14 residues in the CDR3. The CDR3 region is CASSQGLRNSPLHF. CDR3 sequence (DNA): TGTGCCAGCAGCCAGGGGCTTAGGAATTCACCCCTCCACTTT.

V and J are TRBV4-1 and TRBJ1-6; TRBD1 matches at 7 bases. With V trimmed by 7 bases and J by 7 bases, 7 bases remained unmatched. CDR3 length: 14 residues. The germline V gene has CDR1 MGHRA and CDR2 YSYEKL. The DNA of the CDR3 is TGCGCCAGCAAACCGGGACAGCCGAATTCACCCCTCCACTTT. Protein: CASKPGQPNSPLHF.

Only one count was recorded for this clone. The chain couples TRBV7-3 to TRBJ1-1; possible D gene TRBD1, 6 bases. Per the germline V gene, CDR1 is SGHTA and CDR2 is FQGTGA. The ends were cut back, 5 bases at V and 0 bases at J, with 7 bases in the middle. This CDR3 is built from 13 residues. In DNA form, the CDR3 reads TGTGCCAGCAGCGAGGGGGTGAACACTGAAGCTTTCTTT. It codes for CASSEGVNTEAFF.

The chain carries TRBV6-2 or TRBV6-3 and TRBJ1-5; D remains unclear. The CDR3 extends over 13 amino acids. Per germline, CDR1 MNHEY and CDR2 SVGEGT. V dropped 2 bases and J dropped 6 bases, with 8 bases sitting between them. Here the CDR3 DNA reads TGTGCCAGCAGTTACCTCGGTGGTCAGCCCCAGCATTTT. Translation: CASSYLGGQPQHF.

The sample holds a few counts of this clone. V is TRBV9 and J is TRBJ1-1; 7 bases agree with TRBD1. Germline CDR1 SGDLS, CDR2 YYNGEE. V gave up 2 bases and J gave up 4 bases; unmatched junction bases: 11. There are 16 residues in the CDR3. This CDR3 is CASSVQPLGGSTEAFF. The CDR3 DNA reads TGTGCCAGCAGCGTGCAGCCCTTAGGGGGCTCCACTGAAGCTTTCTTT.

The chain links TRBV15 to TRBJ1-1; no firm D call. V was clipped by 2 bases and J by 5 bases, with 15 bases between them. There are 15 residues in the CDR3. Germline CDR1 reads LNHNV; CDR2 reads YYDKDF (reference sequence). The CDR3 spells CATSRTSTWGTEAFF. Here the CDR3 DNA reads TGTGCCACCAGCAGAACCTCGACCTGGGGAACTGAAGCTTTCTTT.

The rearrangement joins TRBV27 to TRBJ1-5; D unclear. The CDR3 contains 12 residues. Trimming took 6 bases from V and 8 from J, leaving 11 bases between them. Per germline, CDR1 MNHEY and CDR2 SMNVEV (reference sequence). This CDR3 reads CASSRAGEPQHF. CDR3 DNA: TGTGCCAGCAGCCGAGCCGGGGAGCCCCAGCATTTT.

The rearrangement uses TRBV5-6 and TRBJ1-6; 7 bases match TRBD1. Germline CDR1 and CDR2: SGHDT and YYEEEE. Losses at the gene ends were 6 bases for V and 0 bases for J; bases not matched to a gene: 9. This CDR3 region has 17 residues. The CDR3 DNA reads as TGTGCCAGCAACAAACTACAGGGGTACTCCTATAATTCACCCCTCCACTTT. Translated: CASNKLQGYSYNSPLHF.

The chain joins TRBV2 to TRBJ2-5, with D unclear. CDR3 length: 14 residues. CDR1 SNHLY and CDR2 FYNNEI come from the germline V gene. Trimming cost V 0 bases and J 5 bases, with 10 bases left between them. The CDR3 loop reads CASSEAHVEETQYF. DNA for the CDR3: TGTGCCAGCAGTGAAGCGCACGTGGAGGAGACCCAGTACTTC. The variable domain in full, with the rest retrieved from reference TRBV2 and TRBJ2-5, is EPEVTQTPSHQVTQMGQEVILRCVPISNHLYFYWYRQILGQKVEFLVSFYNNEISEKSEIFDDQFSVERPDGSNFTLKIRSTKLEDSAMYFCASSEAHVEETQYFGPGTRLLVL.

The V call is TRBV9, the J call TRBJ2-3, with D tentatively TRBD2 (5 bases). Trimming took 0 bases from V and 4 from J, leaving 6 bases between them. This CDR3 has 13 amino acids. CDR1 and CDR2 (germline): SGDLS, YYNGEE. The CDR3 protein is CASSVGGPDTQYF. In DNA, the CDR3 is TGTGCCAGCAGCGTAGGAGGGCCAGATACGCAGTATTTT.